This T cell receptor (beta chain) was identified in a study of blood T cells in healthy people across ages. It was with a sample-barcoded 5' primer and a J-beta primer mix that a second PCR of about 6 to 12 cycles was run. In TCRdb, the 5' RACE reads were re-called with MiXCR into one record per CDR3 protein. The table has around 1.5 million distinct CDR3 sequences, roughly 45% seen once; the top ten hold around 8%. This CDR3 is 14 amino acids long. The V and J ends lost 4 bases and 1 base respectively, with 8 bases between them. The V gene's germline CDR1 is SNHLY and CDR2 FYNNEI. The clonotype originates from a woman aged 18-30 years in good health. The sample taken for sequencing was blood. The rearrangement links TRBV2 to TRBJ1-5; D ambiguous. The CDR3 reads CASSVEQSNQPQHF. DNA for the CDR3: TGTGCCAGCAGTGTAGAACAAAGCAATCAGCCCCAGCATTTT. The full variable domain, rest sourced from reference TRBV2 and TRBJ1-5, is EPEVTQTPSHQVTQMGQEVILRCVPISNHLYFYWYRQILGQKVEFLVSFYNNEISEKSEIFDDQFSVERPDGSNFTLKIRSTKLEDSAMYFCASSVEQSNQPQHFGDGTRLSIL.